The 30 T cell receptor beta chains given below trace back to one sample, sequenced in a study of vaccination and CD4 T cells after COVID-19. Cultured CD4+ T cells had their DNA profiled by the Oncomine TCR Beta short-read assay. TCRdb reanalysed the PCR reads using MiXCR and keeps one entry per CDR3 protein. The sample includes about 18,000 distinct CDR3 sequences, about two fifths seen only once; the top ten take 7.2%. As to treatment: approximately 10-day PBMC culture with coronavirus spike peptide pools or control peptides (ViraFEST assay). Their antigens remain unidentified. Source: CD4+ T cells from blood, cultured in vitro, taken after SARS-CoV-2 vaccination. The receptors were gathered from a human donor who had recovered from COVID-19.

The chain couples TRBV20-1 to TRBJ1-1; the D is unclear. The CDR3 length is 14 residues. CDR1 and CDR2 from the germline V gene are DFQATT and SNEGSKA (reference sequence). Trimming took off 4 bases at V and 1 base at J, with 13 bases between the two ends. Here the CDR3 DNA reads TGCAGTGCTAAAGATAGGCAGAGGAACACTGAAGCTTTCTTT. This encodes CSAKDRQRNTEAFF.

The chain combines TRBV11-3 with TRBJ2-5, with D maybe TRBD2 (6 bases). The CDR3 covers 14 residues. Germline CDR1 is SGHNT and CDR2 is YENEEA. V was pared by 5 bases and J by 5 bases, with 15 bases between. The CDR3 here is CASSRGGGRETQYF. The CDR3 DNA reads as TGTGCCAGCAGCCGGGGAGGCGGTAGGGAGACCCAGTACTTC.

The rearrangement uses TRBV6-1 and TRBJ1-6, with a weak D call TRBD1 (5 bases). The CDR3 sequence is 14 residues long. Trimming took 3 bases from V and 9 from J, leaving 12 bases between them. Germline values: CDR1 MNHNS, CDR2 SASEGT. The CDR3 here is CASSDRWGTSPLHF. CDR3 in DNA: TGTGCCAGCAGTGATCGGTGGGGCACTTCACCCCTCCACTTT.

The rearrangement joins TRBV7-8 to TRBJ1-5; no definite D call. This CDR3 comprises 13 residues. With 1 base removed from V and 3 bases from J, the gap between germline ends came to 4 bases. Germline CDR1 is SGHVS and CDR2 is FQNEAQ. The CDR3 sequence: CASSLVINQPQHF. The CDR3 coding sequence is TGTGCCAGCAGCTTAGTGATCAATCAGCCCCAGCATTTT.

This chain connects TRBV2 to TRBJ2-7; D perhaps matches TRBD2 (5 bases). Germline assignment: CDR1 SNHLY and CDR2 FYNNEI. V was cut by 6 bases and J by 6 bases, with 18 bases left in between. CDR3 length: 14 amino acids. The DNA of the CDR3 is TGTGCCAGCAGCAGGACTGGTCCCCCTGGCGAGCAGTACTTC. As protein: CASSRTGPPGEQYF.

J is TRBJ1-1 and V is TRBV2; 7 bases are shared with TRBD1. This CDR3 comprises 14 residues. Germline CDR1 SNHLY, CDR2 FYNNEI. With V trimmed by 6 bases and J by 0 bases, 4 bases remained unmatched. In DNA, the CDR3 is TGTGCCAGCAGCGGGGGACAGTTGAACACTGAAGCTTTCTTT. Its translation is CASSGGQLNTEAFF.

In its sample, this clonotype was seen a few times. The chain carries TRBV6-1 and TRBJ2-5; D gene uncertain. This CDR3 has 16 residues. Germline CDR1 and CDR2: MNHNS and SASEGT. V gave up 6 bases and J gave up 5 bases, with 22 bases separating them. The CDR3 nucleotides read TGTGCCAGCAGCTCAACCTCCGGGTCTCCCGGGGAGACCCAGTACTTC. Residues: CASSSTSGSPGETQYF.

This chain joins TRBV6-2 or TRBV6-3 and TRBJ2-5, with D maybe TRBD1 (5 bases). With 2 bases removed from V and 1 base from J, the gap between germline ends came to 11 bases. The germline V gene encodes CDR1 MNHEY and CDR2 SVGEGT. This CDR3 is built from 15 residues. The CDR3 DNA reads as TGTGCCAGCAGTTACGAGACAGTCACCCAAGAGACCCAGTACTTC. It specifies CASSYETVTQETQYF.

The gene calls are TRBV6-4 and TRBJ1-6; TRBD1 agrees at 7 bases. Germline V lookup: CDR1 MRHNA, CDR2 SNTAGT. The CDR3 has 14 amino acids. V shed 6 bases, J shed 6 bases, and the junction held 5 bases outside the gene matches. CDR3 loop: CASRPTGPNSPLHF. In DNA form, the CDR3 reads TGTGCCAGCAGACCGACAGGGCCTAATTCACCCCTCCACTTT.

The chain couples TRBV24-1 to TRBJ1-2; D is unclear. V was cut by 6 bases and J by 8 bases, with 24 bases left in between. The CDR3 totals 16 residues. The germline V gene encodes CDR1 KGHDR and CDR2 SFDVKD. The DNA for the CDR3 is TGTGCCACCAGTTGTCCTTCCTGGGCTCTCCAGTGGGGCTACACCTTC. This gives the protein CATSCPSWALQWGYTF.

The chain couples TRBV29-1 to TRBJ1-2, with D possibly TRBD1 on 5 matching bases. This CDR3 has 13 amino acids. Germline V gives CDR1 SQVTM, CDR2 ANQGSEA. V lost 4 bases to trimming and J lost 4 bases, with 13 bases between them. In DNA form, the CDR3 reads TGCAGCGTTGGTCAAGACAGCTCCTATGGCTACACCTTC. It translates to CSVGQDSSYGYTF.

This clonotype has just a few counts. This chain uses TRBV27 with TRBJ2-7, with 10 bases lining up with TRBD2. Germline V gene lookup returns CDR1 MNHEY and CDR2 SMNVEV (reference sequence). The V segment lost 0 bases and the J segment 3 bases; nucleotides outside the gene matches: 8. The CDR3 runs to 17 residues. CDR3 nucleotide sequence: TGTGCCAGCAGTTTATCGGGGGCAGCGGGAGGGGTCTACGAGCAGTACTTC. Translating gives CASSLSGAAGGVYEQYF.

The chain employs TRBV28 and TRBJ2-5; the match to TRBD2 covers 13 bases. CDR1 and CDR2 (germline): MDHEN, SYDVKM. This CDR3 comprises 16 residues. The trim removed 8 bases at V and 7 bases at J, leaving 13 bases unmatched. Here the CDR3 reads CASGTTSGRFVGTQYF. CDR3 DNA: TGTGCCAGCGGAACGACTAGCGGGAGGTTCGTGGGGACCCAGTACTTC.

V and J are TRBV19 and TRBJ1-2; D remains ambiguous. Germline CDR1 LNHDA, CDR2 SQIVND (reference sequence). The CDR3 is made up of 14 amino acids. The V end lost 7 bases, the J end lost 0 bases, and 12 bases lay between the germline ends. The CDR3 spells CASNLAGSNYGYTF. CDR3 DNA: TGTGCCAGTAACCTGGCCGGTTCTAACTATGGCTACACCTTC.

This rearrangement joins TRBV11-2 to TRBJ1-1, with D hard to call. Trimming left V 3 bases short and J 6 bases short, with 5 bases between. The CDR3 has 11 residues. The V gene's germline CDR1 is SGHAT and CDR2 FQNNGV. The CDR3 region is CASSFVSEAFF. The DNA for the CDR3 is TGTGCCAGCAGCTTTGTTTCTGAAGCTTTCTTT.

This clonotype is termed medium-sized. V gene TRBV6-2 or TRBV6-3 combines with J gene TRBJ1-6, with TRBD1 matching 10 bases. V gave up 5 bases and J gave up 6 bases; unmatched junction bases: 7. The length of the CDR3 is 16 residues. Germline lookup yields CDR1 MNHEY and CDR2 SVGEGT. CDR3 in amino acids: CASSRGQGVTNSPLHF. The CDR3 coding sequence is TGTGCCAGCAGTCGAGGACAGGGGGTTACTAATTCACCCCTCCACTTT.

Details on this clonotype: The junction and the germline gene differ at one end; a read error may be behind it. The chain uses TRBV7-2 and TRBJ1-2; no clear D. Germline loops: CDR1 SGHTA, CDR2 FQGNSA. CDR3 length equals 14 residues. The CDR3 spells CASSPTTVNYGYTF. The CDR3 DNA reads TGCGCCAGCAGCCCTACTACGGTTAACTATGGCTACACCTTC.

The chain joins TRBV6-2 or TRBV6-3 to TRBJ1-5; 9 bases match TRBD1. The V segment lost 2 bases and the J segment 3 bases; nucleotides outside the gene matches: 17. The CDR3 is 20 residues long. In germline, CDR1 is MNHEY, CDR2 SVGEGT. The CDR3 region is CASSYQRTGAQPYNNQPQHF. As DNA, the CDR3 is TGTGCCAGCAGTTACCAGAGGACAGGGGCGCAACCTTACAACAATCAGCCCCAGCATTTT.

This clonotype was recorded a few times. V gene TRBV11-3 combines with J gene TRBJ1-1; no firm D call. Trimming took off 5 bases at V and 0 bases at J, with 13 bases between the two ends. Looked up from germline, CDR1 is SGHNT and CDR2 is YENEEA. The CDR3 consists of 15 residues. CDR3 protein: CASSTQSHVNTEAFF. Written as DNA, the CDR3 is TGTGCCAGCAGCACACAGTCCCACGTGAACACTGAAGCTTTCTTT.

The V gene is TRBV2, the J gene TRBJ2-5; possible D gene TRBD1, 6 bases. Trimming stripped 5 bases from V and 5 bases from J, with 12 bases between. Germline V gene lookup returns CDR1 SNHLY and CDR2 FYNNEI. The CDR3 totals 13 residues. CDR3 in amino acids: CASSPNRVETQYF. The CDR3 coding sequence is TGTGCCAGCAGTCCAAACAGGGTCGAGACCCAGTACTTC.

This clonotype turned up a few times. CDR3 in DNA: TGTGCCAGCACCAACGGGGGTGACACTGAAGCTTTCTTT. It yields the protein CASTNGGDTEAFF. The rearrangement uses TRBV6-1 and TRBJ1-1, with D possibly being TRBD1 (5 bases). This CDR3 has 13 amino acids. V was shortened by 7 bases and J by 3 bases, with 12 bases between the two germline ends. Germline lookup yields CDR1 MNHNS and CDR2 SASEGT.

This chain links TRBV19 with TRBJ2-5; 10 positions match TRBD2. There are 15 residues in the CDR3. After removal of 4 bases from V and 5 bases from J, the junction contained 7 bases not matched to a gene. Germline CDR1 is LNHDA and CDR2 is SQIVND (reference sequence). The chain's CDR3 is CASSTRLAGAETQYF. Here the CDR3 DNA reads TGTGCCAGTAGTACCCGTCTAGCGGGAGCTGAGACCCAGTACTTC.

The J gene is TRBJ2-1, the V gene TRBV27; 12 positions agree with TRBD2. In germline, CDR1 is MNHEY, CDR2 SMNVEV (reference sequence). The CDR3 has 16 amino acids. Trimming at V came to 4 bases and at J to 2 bases, leaving 3 bases not matched to a gene. Here the CDR3 reads CASSSGLAGTYNEQFF. As DNA, the CDR3 is TGTGCCAGCAGTTCCGGACTAGCGGGAACCTACAATGAGCAGTTCTTC.

This clonotype showed up just a few times. The chain carries TRBV20-1 and TRBJ2-3, with 8 bases aligning to TRBD2. With V trimmed by 0 bases and J by 2 bases, 4 bases remained unmatched. The CDR3 runs 15 residues. The V gene's germline CDR1 is DFQATT and CDR2 SNEGSKA (reference sequence). In nucleotides, the CDR3 is TGCAGTGCTAGAGAGGGCGGGGGGAACACAGATACGCAGTATTTT. It is translated as CSAREGGGNTDTQYF.

The rearrangement uses TRBV10-3 and TRBJ1-1; D is uncertain. The V end was cut by 6 bases, the J end by 4 bases, with 15 bases between. Germline V lookup: CDR1 ENHRY, CDR2 SYGVKD. The CDR3 loop spans 14 amino acids. The CDR3 nucleotides are TGTGCCATCAGCGAATTAAGGGCGGGCACTGAAGCTTTCTTT. It is translated as CAISELRAGTEAFF.

The J gene is TRBJ1-1, the V gene TRBV19; 12 positions match TRBD1. Per germline, CDR1 LNHDA and CDR2 SQIVND (reference sequence). This CDR3 spans 18 amino acids. The junction had 9 bases not matched to a gene; V was cut back by 4 bases and J by 0 bases. CDR3 region: CASSTARDRGPLNTEAFF. CDR3 in DNA: TGTGCCAGTAGTACCGCCCGGGACAGGGGGCCCCTGAACACTGAAGCTTTCTTT. Full variable domain (rest looked up from reference TRBV19 and TRBJ1-1): DGGITQSPKYLFRKEGQNVTLSCEQNLNHDAMYWYRQDPGQGLRLIYYSQIVNDFQKGDIAEGYSVSREKKESFPLTVTSAQKNPTAFYLCASSTARDRGPLNTEAFFGQGTRLTVV.

The rearrangement links TRBV20-1 to TRBJ1-1; D is unresolved. The V and J ends lost 6 bases and 4 bases respectively, with 12 bases between them. CDR1 is DFQATT and CDR2 is SNEGSKA in the germline V gene (reference sequence). This CDR3 has 12 residues. DNA of the CDR3: TGCAGTGCCCCGAGTTCGGGCACTGAAGCTTTCTTT. Protein sequence: CSAPSSGTEAFF.

The chain uses TRBV20-1 and TRBJ2-3; 7 bases agree with TRBD2. V lost 3 bases and J lost 2; bases outside the gene matches: 11. Germline V gene data show CDR1 as DFQATT and CDR2 as SNEGSKA (reference sequence). The CDR3 runs to 16 residues. The CDR3 region has the DNA TGCAGTGCTAGTCGTGCGGGAGTCTCTTTCACAGATACGCAGTATTTT. It yields the protein CSASRAGVSFTDTQYF.

This clonotype was detected only a few times. The chain uses TRBV6-2 or TRBV6-3 and TRBJ1-1; no firm D call. Germline values: CDR1 MNHEY, CDR2 SVGEGT. The CDR3 has 12 residues. V lost 2 bases and J 5 bases, leaving 6 bases between the germline ends. CDR3 in DNA: TGTGCCAGCAGTTACGCGAGTACTGAAGCTTTCTTT. Encoded protein: CASSYASTEAFF.

The chain employs TRBV5-1 and TRBJ1-2, with 7 bases that match TRBD1. Germline trimming cut 4 bases from V and 3 bases from J; bases unmatched to any gene: 6. This CDR3 region has 14 residues. The germline CDR1 and CDR2 sequences are SGHRS and YFSETQ. This CDR3 is CASSPSGGDYGYTF. CDR3 DNA sequence: TGCGCCAGCAGCCCATCAGGGGGGGACTATGGCTACACCTTC.